The T cell receptor (beta chain) under discussion was sequenced for a study of cytomegalovirus exposure and HLA in healthy donors. Study results and caveats: Most CMV-associated TCR beta chains appeared HLA-restricted in a later analysis.

PCR was performed using 60 Vbeta and 13 Jbeta primers. TCRdb's copy holds only in-frame clones and misses some; the assay was immunoSEQ multiplex PCR. The table has 69,000 or so clones, about 75% seen once. As concerns this clone: Its matching antigen is unknown.

This CDR3 has 13 amino acids. Looked up from germline, CDR1 is SGHRS and CDR2 is YFSETQ. V lost 1 base and J lost 8; bases outside the gene matches: 5. The TCR comes from a man aged 18 to 30 in good health and CMV-seronegative. Input material: PBMCs. The J gene is TRBJ1-2, the V gene TRBV5-1; 7 bases match TRBD1. Here the CDR3 DNA reads TGCGCCAGCAGCTTGTTGTCGGACAGGGGCTACACCTTC. It is translated as CASSLLSDRGYTF.